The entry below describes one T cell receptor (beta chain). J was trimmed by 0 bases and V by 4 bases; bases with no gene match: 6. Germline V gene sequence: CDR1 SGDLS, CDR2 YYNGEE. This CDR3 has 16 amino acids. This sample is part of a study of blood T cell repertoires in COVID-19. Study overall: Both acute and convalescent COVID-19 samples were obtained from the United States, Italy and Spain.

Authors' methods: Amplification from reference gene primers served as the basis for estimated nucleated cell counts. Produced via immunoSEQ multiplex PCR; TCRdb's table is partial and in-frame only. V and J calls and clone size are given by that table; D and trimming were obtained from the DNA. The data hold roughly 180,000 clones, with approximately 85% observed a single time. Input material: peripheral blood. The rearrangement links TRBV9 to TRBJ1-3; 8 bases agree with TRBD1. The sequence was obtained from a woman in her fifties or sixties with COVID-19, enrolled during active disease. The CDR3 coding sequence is TGTGCCAGCAGCCTCGGACAGGGTCTCTCTGGAAACACCATATATTTT. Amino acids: CASSLGQGLSGNTIYF.